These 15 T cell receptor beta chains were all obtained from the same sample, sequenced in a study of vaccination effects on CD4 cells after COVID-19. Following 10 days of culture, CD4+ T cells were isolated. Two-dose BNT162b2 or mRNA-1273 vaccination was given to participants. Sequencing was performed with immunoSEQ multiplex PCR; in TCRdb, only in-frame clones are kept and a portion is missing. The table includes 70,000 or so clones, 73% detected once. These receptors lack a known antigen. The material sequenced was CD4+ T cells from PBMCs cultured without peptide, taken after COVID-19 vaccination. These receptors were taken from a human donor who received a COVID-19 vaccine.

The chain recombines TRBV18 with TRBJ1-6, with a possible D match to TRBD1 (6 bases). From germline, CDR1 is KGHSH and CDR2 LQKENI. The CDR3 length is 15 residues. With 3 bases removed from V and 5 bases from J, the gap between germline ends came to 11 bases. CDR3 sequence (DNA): TGTGCCAGCTCACCGATAACAGGGCATAATTCACCCCTCCACTTT. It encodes CASSPITGHNSPLHF.

CDR3 sequence (DNA): TGCGCCAGCAGCCACCGGTCAGGGGCTTATAATGAAAAACTGTTTTTT. This translates into CASSHRSGAYNEKLFF. This sequence joins TRBV4-3 and TRBJ1-4; TRBD1 might be the D (6 bases). Between the trimmed V and J ends, which lost 3 bases and 4 bases, there was a span of 15 bases. The germline CDR1 and CDR2 sequences are LGHNA and YSLEER. The length of the CDR3 is 16 residues.

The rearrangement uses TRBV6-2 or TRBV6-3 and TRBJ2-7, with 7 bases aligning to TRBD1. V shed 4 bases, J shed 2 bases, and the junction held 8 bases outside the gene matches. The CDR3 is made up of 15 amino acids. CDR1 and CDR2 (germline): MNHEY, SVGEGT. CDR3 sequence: CASSFSGGPPYEQYV. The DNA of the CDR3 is TGTGCCAGCAGTTTCTCAGGGGGTCCCCCCTACGAGCAGTACGTC.

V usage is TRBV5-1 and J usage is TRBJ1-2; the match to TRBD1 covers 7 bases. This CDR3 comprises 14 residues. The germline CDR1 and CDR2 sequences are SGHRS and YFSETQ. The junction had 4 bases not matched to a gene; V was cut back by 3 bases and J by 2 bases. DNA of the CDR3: TGCGCCAGCAGCTCGGAGGGACAGAACTATGGCTACACCTTC. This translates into CASSSEGQNYGYTF. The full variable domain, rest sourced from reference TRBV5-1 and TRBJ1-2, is KAGVTQTPRYLIKTRGQQVTLSCSPISGHRSVSWYQQTPGQGLQFLFEYFSETQRNKGNFPGRFSGRQFSNSRSEMNVSTLELGDSALYLCASSSEGQNYGYTFGSGTRLTVV.

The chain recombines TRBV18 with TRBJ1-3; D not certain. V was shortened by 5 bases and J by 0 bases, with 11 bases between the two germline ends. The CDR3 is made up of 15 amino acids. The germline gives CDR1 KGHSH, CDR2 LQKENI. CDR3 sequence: CASSTARGSGNTIYF. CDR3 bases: TGTGCCAGCTCAACCGCCCGCGGCTCTGGAAACACCATATATTTT.

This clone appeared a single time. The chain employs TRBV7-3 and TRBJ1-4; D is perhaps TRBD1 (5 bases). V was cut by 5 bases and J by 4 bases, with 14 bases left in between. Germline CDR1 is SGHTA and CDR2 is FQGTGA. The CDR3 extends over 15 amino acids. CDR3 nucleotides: TGTGCCAGCAGCGAGGGACCGGGAGGTAATGAAAAACTGTTTTTT. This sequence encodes CASSEGPGGNEKLFF.

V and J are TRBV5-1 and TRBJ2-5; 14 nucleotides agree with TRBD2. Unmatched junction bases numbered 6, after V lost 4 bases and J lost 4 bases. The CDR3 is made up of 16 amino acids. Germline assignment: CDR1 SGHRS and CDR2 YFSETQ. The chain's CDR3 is CASSETSGGALETQYF. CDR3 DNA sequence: TGCGCCAGCAGCGAGACTAGCGGGGGGGCCTTAGAGACCCAGTACTTC.

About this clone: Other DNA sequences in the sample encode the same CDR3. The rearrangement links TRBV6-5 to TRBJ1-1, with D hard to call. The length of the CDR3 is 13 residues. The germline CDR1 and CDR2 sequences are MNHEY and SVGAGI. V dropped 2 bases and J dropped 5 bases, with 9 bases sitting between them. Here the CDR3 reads CASSYSGRTEAFF. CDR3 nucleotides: TGTGCCAGCAGTTACAGTGGGCGAACTGAAGCTTTCTTT.

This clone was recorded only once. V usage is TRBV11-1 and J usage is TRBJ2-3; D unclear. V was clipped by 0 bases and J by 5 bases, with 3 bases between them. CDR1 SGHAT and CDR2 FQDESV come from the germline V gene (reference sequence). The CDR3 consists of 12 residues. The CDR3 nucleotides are TGTGCCAGCAGCTTAGCAGGAGATACGCAGTATTTT. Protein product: CASSLAGDTQYF.

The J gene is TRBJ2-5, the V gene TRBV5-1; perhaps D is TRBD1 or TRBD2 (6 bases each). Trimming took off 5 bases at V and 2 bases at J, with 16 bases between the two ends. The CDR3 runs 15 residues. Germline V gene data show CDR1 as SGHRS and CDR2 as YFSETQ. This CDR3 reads CASRLGGVGQETQYF. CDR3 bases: TGCGCCAGCAGACTGGGGGGCGTAGGGCAAGAGACCCAGTACTTC.

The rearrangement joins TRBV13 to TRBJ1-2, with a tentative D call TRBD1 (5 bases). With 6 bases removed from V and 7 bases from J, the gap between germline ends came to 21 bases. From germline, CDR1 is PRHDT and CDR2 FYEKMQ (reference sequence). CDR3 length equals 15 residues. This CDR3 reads CASSRTKGMEAGYTF. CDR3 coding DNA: TGTGCCAGCAGTAGAACCAAGGGGATGGAGGCTGGCTACACCTTC.

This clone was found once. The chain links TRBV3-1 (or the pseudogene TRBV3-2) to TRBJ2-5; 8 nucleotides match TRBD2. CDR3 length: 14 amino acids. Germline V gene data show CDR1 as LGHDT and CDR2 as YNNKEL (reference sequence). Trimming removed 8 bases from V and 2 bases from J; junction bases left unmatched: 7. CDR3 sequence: CASGDRGGQETQYF. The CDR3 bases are TGTGCCAGCGGGGATCGGGGGGGACAAGAGACCCAGTACTTC.

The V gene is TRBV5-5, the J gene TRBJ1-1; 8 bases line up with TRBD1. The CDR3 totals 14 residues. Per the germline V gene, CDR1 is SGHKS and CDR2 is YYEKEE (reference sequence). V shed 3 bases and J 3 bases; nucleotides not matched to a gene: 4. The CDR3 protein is CASSSGQVYTEAFF. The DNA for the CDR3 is TGTGCCAGCAGCTCGGGACAGGTCTACACTGAAGCTTTCTTT.

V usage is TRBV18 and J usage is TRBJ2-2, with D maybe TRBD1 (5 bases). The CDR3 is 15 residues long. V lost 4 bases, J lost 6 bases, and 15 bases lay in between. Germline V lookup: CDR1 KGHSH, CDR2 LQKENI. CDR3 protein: CASSLALDNAGELFF. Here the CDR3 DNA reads TGTGCCAGCTCACTGGCCCTGGACAACGCCGGGGAGCTGTTTTTT.

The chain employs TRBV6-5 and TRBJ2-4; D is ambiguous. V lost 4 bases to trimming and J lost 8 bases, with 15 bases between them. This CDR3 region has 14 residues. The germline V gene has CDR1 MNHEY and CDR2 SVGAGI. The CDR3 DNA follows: TGTGCCAGCAGTTCCGTCATCCTAAGGGACATTCAGTACTTC. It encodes CASSSVILRDIQYF.